This record covers a single T cell receptor (beta chain). The target antigen is unknown. This entry comes from a study of T cell repertoires in cytomegalovirus infection. On the study more broadly: Indicated by public TCR beta signatures were CMV infection and matching HLA type.

The CDR3 extends over 14 amino acids. Germline-derived CDR1 and CDR2 are SGHNT and YENEEA. Trimming removed 5 bases from V and 4 bases from J; junction bases left unmatched: 7. Using its own MiXCR run on the reads, TCRdb lists one record per CDR3 protein. The sample records about 400,000 distinct CDR3 sequences, about 34% being singletons. The chain couples TRBV11-3 to TRBJ1-1, with 7 bases lining up with TRBD1. This TCR was recovered from a human donor in good health (CMV status not recorded). Some clones in this sample may be carry-over from other donors' samples. The specimen was cultured PBMCs, collected from culture after CMV antigen stimulation. The CDR3 nucleotides read TGTGCCAGCAGCCCAACTACAGGGGTCACTGAAGCTTTCTTT. This translates into CASSPTTGVTEAFF.